This is a list of T cell receptor beta chains from one sample in a study of cytomegalovirus exposure and HLA in healthy donors. TCRdb's table, derived via immunoSEQ multiplex PCR, lists solely in-frame clones and lacks some. This sample has about 160,000 clones, with 80% to 90% found just once. The source material was PBMCs. Every receptor here comes from a male donor in good health and CMV-seronegative. Each CDR3 is given with its conserved first and last residue. A D gene is named only where the DNA matches it firmly. The size entry is marked missing in some rows and otherwise reads once, few, many or a size class.

TRBD2 | TRBJ2-1 | TRBV7-8 | . | CASSYLSLAGAYNEQFF | TGTGCCAGCAGTTACCTCTCCTTAGCGGGGGCCTACAATGAGCAGTTCTTC
. | TRBJ2-5 | TRBV7-2 | . | CASSFRQIQETQYF | TGTGCCAGCAGCTTCCGACAGATCCAAGAGACCCAGTACTTC
. | TRBJ1-1 | TRBV15 | . | CATSRDVITEAFF | TGTGCCACCAGCAGAGATGTTATCACTGAAGCTTTCTTT
TRBD2 | TRBJ2-1 | TRBV4-3 | . | CASSQEGLAGENEQFF | TGCGCCAGCAGCCAAGAGGGACTAGCGGGAGAAAATGAGCAGTTCTTC
TRBD2 | TRBJ2-2 | TRBV5-4 | . | CASSSGLARNTGELFF | TGTGCCAGCAGCTCGGGACTAGCTCGGAACACCGGGGAGCTGTTTTTT
TRBD2 | TRBJ2-1 | TRBV28 | . | CATATSGRAYSNEQFF | TGTGCCACCGCGACTAGCGGGAGGGCCTACTCCAATGAGCAGTTCTTC
TRBD1 | TRBJ2-3 | TRBV6-5 | . | CASSYEGQVEDTQYF | TGTGCCAGCAGTTACGAGGGACAGGTCGAGGATACGCAGTATTTT
. | TRBJ1-1 | TRBV19 | . | CASSNIGPWGPEAFF | TGTGCCAGTAGTAACATAGGGCCTTGGGGCCCTGAAGCTTTCTTT
TRBD1 | TRBJ1-2 | TRBV5-6 | few | CASSLGWTGDYGYTF | TGTGCCAGCAGCTTGGGCTGGACAGGGGACTATGGCTACACCTTC
. | TRBJ1-6 | TRBV5-6 | once | CASSFPGLGSPLHF | TGTGCCAGCAGCTTCCCGGGATTAGGTTCACCCCTCCACTTT
TRBD2 | TRBJ2-1 | TRBV7-9 | . | CASSAMGAGEGKQFF | TGTGCCAGCAGCGCCATGGGAGCGGGAGAAGGAAAGCAGTTCTTC
TRBD1 | TRBJ2-7 | TRBV5-6 | . | CASSLEGQEPYEQYF | TGTGCCAGCAGCTTGGAGGGACAGGAACCATACGAGCAGTACTTC
TRBD1 | TRBJ2-5 | TRBV27 | . | CASSPPTGGVKTQYF | TGTGCCAGCAGTCCGCCGACAGGGGGCGTTAAGACCCAGTACTTC
. | TRBJ2-3 | TRBV21-1 | . | CASSTLDRGHTQYF | TGTGCCAGCAGCACCCTAGACAGGGGTCATACGCAGTATTTT
TRBD1 | TRBJ2-5 | TRBV28 | . | CASSLRTGGYQETQYF | TGTGCCAGCAGTTTGAGGACAGGGGGGTACCAAGAGACCCAGTACTTC
. | TRBJ1-5 | TRBV4-1 | few | CASSNPTGSNQPQHF | TGCGCCAGCAGCAACCCGACAGGCAGCAATCAGCCCCAGCATTTT
TRBD1 | TRBJ2-1 | TRBV7-9 | . | CASRRQGGNEQFF | TGTGCCAGCAGACGACAGGGCGGGAATGAGCAGTTCTTC
TRBD1 | TRBJ2-7 | TRBV5-1 | . | CASSSGQGMSSYEQYF | TGCGCCAGCAGCTCGGGACAGGGGATGAGCTCCTACGAGCAGTACTTC
TRBD1 | TRBJ1-1 | TRBV29-1 | . | CSVTPRGQGGHEAFF | TGCAGCGTCACCCCTCGGGGACAGGGTGGCCATGAAGCTTTCTTT
TRBD1 | TRBJ2-4 | TRBV5-1 | . | CASSLRQGAGNIQYF | TGCGCCAGCAGCCTCAGACAGGGGGCCGGGAACATTCAGTACTTC
. | TRBJ2-6 | TRBV5-5 | . | CASSLDFLSGANVLTF | TGTGCCAGCAGCTTGGATTTTCTCTCTGGGGCCAACGTCCTGACTTTC
. | TRBJ2-7 | TRBV5-6 | . | CASSFGGGFPYEQYF | TGTGCCAGCAGCTTTGGGGGAGGCTTCCCCTACGAGCAGTACTTC
. | TRBJ1-3 | TRBV25-1 | . | CASSLTGGPGNTIYF | TGTGCCAGCAGCCTGACCGGAGGGCCTGGAAACACCATATATTTT
. | TRBJ1-1 | TRBV5-4 | . | CASRLGVGTEAFF | TGTGCCAGCAGGTTGGGGGTCGGGACTGAAGCTTTCTTT
. | TRBJ1-1 | TRBV5-4 | few | CASSPAGLNTEAFF | TGTGCCAGCAGCCCCGCGGGCTTGAACACTGAAGCTTTCTTT
TRBD1 | TRBJ2-5 | TRBV6-6 | . | CASSYHPGQGKETQYF | TGTGCCAGCAGTTACCATCCGGGACAGGGGAAAGAGACCCAGTACTTC
. | TRBJ1-4 | TRBV18 | . | CASSPGAASNEKLFF | TGTGCCAGCTCACCAGGGGCAGCTAGTAATGAAAAACTGTTTTTT
. | TRBJ2-5 | TRBV19 | . | CASSIQGGETQYF | TGTGCCAGTAGTATACAGGGTGGAGAGACCCAGTACTTC
. | TRBJ1-1 | TRBV4-3 | . | CASSQLQALNTEAFF | TGCGCCAGCAGCCAGCTACAGGCGTTGAACACTGAAGCTTTCTTT
. | TRBJ2-3 | TRBV9 | . | CASSVTGSTDTQYF | TGTGCCAGCAGCGTAACAGGTAGCACAGATACGCAGTATTTT
TRBD1 | TRBJ1-2 | TRBV7-2 | . | CASSLGTGWGYTF | TGTGCCAGCAGCTTAGGGACAGGGTGGGGCTACACCTTC
. | TRBJ1-4 | TRBV5-1 | . | CASSLARQTTNEKLFF | TGCGCCAGCAGCTTGGCTCGACAGACAACTAATGAAAAACTGTTTTTT
. | TRBJ2-2 | TRBV7-2 | . | CASSAQGTPNTGELFF | TGTGCCAGCAGCGCTCAGGGGACACCGAACACCGGGGAGCTGTTTTTT
. | TRBJ2-3 | TRBV27 | . | CASSPPGGRADTQYF | TGTGCCAGCAGTCCCCCAGGGGGGCGGGCAGATACGCAGTATTTT
TRBD1 | TRBJ1-6 | TRBV5-4 | . | CASSPGATGEASPLHF | TGTGCCAGCAGCCCGGGAGCTACAGGGGAGGCATCACCCCTCCACTTT
TRBD1 | TRBJ2-7 | TRBV7-9 | few | CASSLWDRGSEQYF | TGTGCCAGCAGCTTATGGGACAGGGGGTCCGAGCAGTACTTC
TRBD2 | TRBJ2-7 | TRBV28 | . | CASRASGSSYEQYF | TGTGCCAGCAGGGCAAGCGGGAGCTCCTACGAGCAGTACTTC
. | TRBJ2-2 | TRBV7-3 | once | CASSFRRGYTGELFF | TGTGCCAGCAGCTTTCGCAGGGGATACACCGGGGAGCTGTTTTTT
. | TRBJ1-2 | TRBV28 | . | CASSLTGQGRNSYTF | TGTGCCAGCAGTTTAACCGGGCAGGGGCGCAATAGCTACACCTTC
. | TRBJ2-7 | TRBV14 | . | CASSQVAGPYEQYF | TGTGCCAGCAGCCAAGTGGCAGGGCCCTACGAGCAGTACTTC
. | TRBJ1-5 | TRBV9 | . | CASSPTGLSNQPQHF | TGTGCCAGCAGCCCCACAGGGTTGAGCAATCAGCCCCAGCATTTT
TRBD1 | TRBJ1-5 | TRBV27 | . | CASSSRDRRDQPQHF | TGTGCCAGCAGTTCCCGGGACAGAAGGGATCAGCCCCAGCATTTT
. | TRBJ1-2 | TRBV19 | . | CASSIGSQGIGYTF | TGTGCCAGTAGTATAGGATCGCAGGGCATCGGCTACACCTTC